This TCR beta chain was documented in a study of OX40 agonist ivuxolimab in advanced cancers. Background on the study: Patients took ivuxolimab, an agonistic anti-OX40 (CD134) antibody.

On this clone itself: Its antigen is as yet unknown.

Patients were ineligible given autoimmune disease history or systemic immunosuppression. Study outcomes and limitations: Researchers report that CD8+ T cells had, on average, more expanded clones than CD4+.

Here immunoSEQ multiplex PCR was the method, and the copy in TCRdb shows in-frame clones only, minus some. The sample has tens of thousands of clones, approximately 84% seen once. CDR3 length: 17 residues. Germline V gene lookup returns CDR1 MGHRA and CDR2 YSYEKL. The ends lost 1 base at V and 2 bases at J; junction bases unmatched: 9. The receptor comes from an adult with an advanced solid tumor such as melanoma, head and neck, liver or kidney cancer. The starting material was CD4+ or CD8+ T cells sorted from blood, obtained in a trial of the OX40 agonist ivuxolimab. The rearrangement links TRBV4-1 to TRBJ2-3; 7 bases match TRBD2. The CDR3 reads CASSQGISGSSTDTQYF. The CDR3 DNA reads as TGCGCCAGCAGCCAAGGGATTAGCGGGTCCTCCACAGATACGCAGTATTTT.